This T cell receptor (beta chain) was retrieved from a study of blood T cells in healthy people across ages. Primers used in a second PCR of about 7 to 11 cycles were a sample-barcoded 5' primer and a J-beta primer mix. TCRdb re-analysed the 5' RACE reads in MiXCR, keeping a single row per CDR3 protein. The sample includes around 990,000 distinct CDR3 sequences, under 30% of them seen just once. The CDR3 length is 15 residues. Germline CDR1 reads SGHRS; CDR2 reads YFSETQ. The V segment lost 6 bases and the J segment 4 bases; nucleotides outside the gene matches: 10. This same sample was also taken into another study, of T cells of mothers and their children.

Material for sequencing was blood. The receptor's source is a girl aged 2 to 10 in good health. The chain links TRBV5-1 to TRBJ1-2, with 9 bases matching TRBD1. CDR3 DNA: TGCGCCAGCAACAACGGACAGGGGTCCTCCTATGGCTACACCTTC. Translated, it gives CASNNGQGSSYGYTF.